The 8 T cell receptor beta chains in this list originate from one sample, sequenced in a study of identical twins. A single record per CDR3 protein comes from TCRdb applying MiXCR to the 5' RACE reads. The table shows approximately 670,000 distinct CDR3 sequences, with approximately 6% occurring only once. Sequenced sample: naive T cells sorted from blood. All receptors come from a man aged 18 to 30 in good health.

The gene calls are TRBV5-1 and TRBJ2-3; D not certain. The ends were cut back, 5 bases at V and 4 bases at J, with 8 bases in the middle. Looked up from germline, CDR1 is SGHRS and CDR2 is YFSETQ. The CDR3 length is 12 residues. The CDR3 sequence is CASRVRADTQYF. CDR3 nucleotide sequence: TGCGCCAGCAGAGTCCGGGCAGATACGCAGTATTTT.

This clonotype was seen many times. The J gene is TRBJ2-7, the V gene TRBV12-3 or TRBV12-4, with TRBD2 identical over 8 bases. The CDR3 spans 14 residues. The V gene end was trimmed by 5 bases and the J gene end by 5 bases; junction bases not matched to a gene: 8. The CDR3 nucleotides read TGTGCCAGCAGTCAAGCGGGAGTCATCAACGAGCAGTACTTC. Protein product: CASSQAGVINEQYF.

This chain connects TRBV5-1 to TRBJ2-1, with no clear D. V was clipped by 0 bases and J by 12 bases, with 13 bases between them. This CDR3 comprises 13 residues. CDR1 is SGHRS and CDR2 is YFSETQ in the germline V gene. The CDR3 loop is CASSLVGVSAQFF. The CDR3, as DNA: TGCGCCAGCAGCTTGGTGGGTGTGTCAGCGCAGTTCTTC. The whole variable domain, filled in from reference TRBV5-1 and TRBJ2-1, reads KAGVTQTPRYLIKTRGQQVTLSCSPISGHRSVSWYQQTPGQGLQFLFEYFSETQRNKGNFPGRFSGRQFSNSRSEMNVSTLELGDSALYLCASSLVGVSAQFFGPGTRLTVL.

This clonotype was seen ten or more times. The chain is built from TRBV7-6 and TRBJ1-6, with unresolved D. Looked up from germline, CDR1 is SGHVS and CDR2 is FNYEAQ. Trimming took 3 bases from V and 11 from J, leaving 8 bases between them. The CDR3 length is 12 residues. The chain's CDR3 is CASSLDGPPLHF. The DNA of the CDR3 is TGTGCCAGCAGCTTGGATGGTCCACCCCTCCACTTT.

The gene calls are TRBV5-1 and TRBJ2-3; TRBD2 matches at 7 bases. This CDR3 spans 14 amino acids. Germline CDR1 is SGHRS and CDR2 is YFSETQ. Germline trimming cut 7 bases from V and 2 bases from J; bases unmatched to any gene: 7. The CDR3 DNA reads TGCGCCAGCCGACCAGCGGGGACCACAGATACGCAGTATTTT. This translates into CASRPAGTTDTQYF.

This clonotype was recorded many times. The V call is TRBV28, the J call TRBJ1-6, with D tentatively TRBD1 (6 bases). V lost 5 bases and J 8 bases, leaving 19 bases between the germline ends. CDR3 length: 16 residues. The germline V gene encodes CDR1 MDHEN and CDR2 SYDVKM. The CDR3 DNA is TGTGCCAGCAGTAACCAACGTCAGGGGCGACATTCACCCCTCCACTTT. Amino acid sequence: CASSNQRQGRHSPLHF.

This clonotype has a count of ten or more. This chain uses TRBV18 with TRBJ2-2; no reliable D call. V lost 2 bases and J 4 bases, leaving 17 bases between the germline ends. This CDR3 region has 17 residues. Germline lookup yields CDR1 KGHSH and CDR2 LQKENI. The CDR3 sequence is CASSPAGMYGRTGELFF. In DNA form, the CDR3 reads TGTGCCAGCTCACCAGCAGGAATGTACGGCCGCACCGGGGAGCTGTTTTTT.

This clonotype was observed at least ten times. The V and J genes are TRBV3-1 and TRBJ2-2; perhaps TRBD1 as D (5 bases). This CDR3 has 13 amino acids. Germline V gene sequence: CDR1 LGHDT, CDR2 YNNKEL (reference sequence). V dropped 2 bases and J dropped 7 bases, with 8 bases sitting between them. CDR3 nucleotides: TGTGCCAGCAGCCAACTCGGACACGGGGAGCTGTTTTTT. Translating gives CASSQLGHGELFF.